This is a list of T cell receptor beta chains from one sample in a study of memory CD4+ T cells and cytomegalovirus serostatus. Data came from immunoSEQ multiplex PCR; TCRdb stores just in-frame clones and leaves some out. This sample yields approximately 88,000 clones, of which about 80% are seen a single time; 3.6% belongs to the top ten. The sequencing input was memory CD4+ T cells from blood. The receptors were gathered from an adult in good health and CMV-seropositive. The CDR3 runs from the conserved cysteine through the conserved F or W. A D gene is named only where the DNA matches it firmly. Size values are once, few and many counts, or a class for expanded clones, and some rows have none.

J,size,D,V,DNA,CDR3
TRBJ2-5,.,.,TRBV7-2,TGTGCCAGCAGCTTATTGTCCAGCCAAGAGACCCAGTACTTC,CASSLLSSQETQYF
TRBJ2-6,.,TRBD1,TRBV7-8,TGTGCCAGCAGCCCGGACAGGGGGGAGTTTGGGGCCAACGTCCTGACTTTC,CASSPDRGEFGANVLTF
TRBJ1-3,once,.,TRBV7-2,TGCGCCAGCAGCCAAGATCCGGGCTACTCTGGAAACACCATATATTTT,CASSQDPGYSGNTIYF
TRBJ2-5,.,TRBD2,TRBV7-3,TGTGCCAGCAGCCGCGGGACTAGCGGAGAGACCCAGTACTTC,CASSRGTSGETQYF
TRBJ2-7,.,TRBD2,TRBV7-9,TGTGCCAGCAGCCCAGGGACTAGCGGGAACGAGCAGTACTTC,CASSPGTSGNEQYF
TRBJ1-5,.,.,TRBV15,TGTGCCACCAGCAGAGACAGACAGGTGAATAGCAATCAGCCCCAGCATTTT,CATSRDRQVNSNQPQHF
TRBJ2-2,.,TRBD2,TRBV28,TGTGCCAGCAGCTTCGGACTAGCGGGGAGAGGAGGCGCCGGGGAGCTGTTTTTT,CASSFGLAGRGGAGELFF
TRBJ1-1,.,.,TRBV6-5,TGTGCCAGCAGTTACTCGGGTAGAAGTGAGACTGAAGCTTTCTTT,CASSYSGRSETEAFF
TRBJ2-7,.,.,TRBV28,TGTGCCAGCAGTTTAGGGCGGCAGAGCTACGAGCAGTACTTC,CASSLGRQSYEQYF
TRBJ2-7,.,TRBD2,TRBV5-1,TGCGCCAGCAGCTCGGGACTAGCGGTTCTCTACGAGCAGTACTTC,CASSSGLAVLYEQYF
TRBJ2-4,few,.,TRBV28,TGTGCCAGCAGTTTAGGGGGGGCCCCCAACATTCAGTACTTC,CASSLGGAPNIQYF
TRBJ2-7,.,.,TRBV7-2,TGTGCCAGCAGCTTAGGCCAGGGTGCAACCTACGAGCAGTACTTC,CASSLGQGATYEQYF
TRBJ2-1,.,TRBD1,TRBV11-1,TGTGCCAGCGCCTCACAGGGGCTAGCAGCCTCGCTGCATGAGCAGTTCTTC,CASASQGLAASLHEQFF
TRBJ1-4,.,.,TRBV2,TGTGCCAGCAGTGACTCGGCCACGAGAGGGGAAAAACTGTTTTTT,CASSDSATRGEKLFF
TRBJ1-2,few,.,TRBV14,TGTGCCAGCAGCCAAAACTACGGGGATGGCTACACCTTC,CASSQNYGDGYTF
TRBJ2-7,.,.,TRBV9,TGTGCCAGCAGCGCCAGTGGGACCTCAAGACCCTACGAGCAGTACTTC,CASSASGTSRPYEQYF
TRBJ1-6,.,.,TRBV29-1,TGCAGCGTTTGGACCGGGGACGGTTCACCCCTCCACTTT,CSVWTGDGSPLHF
TRBJ2-5,few,.,TRBV11-2,TGTGCCAGCAGCTTCCAGACACTGGCGGAGACCCAGTACTTC,CASSFQTLAETQYF
TRBJ2-7,.,.,TRBV7-2,TGTGCCAGCAGCTTCGGGCCCGTCACCTACGAGCAGTACTTC,CASSFGPVTYEQYF
TRBJ2-2,.,.,TRBV7-3,TGTGCCAGCAGCCCCGGGACCTACGGGGGGGAGCTGTTTTTT,CASSPGTYGGELFF
TRBJ1-1,.,.,TRBV5-8,TGTGCCAGCAGCTGGTTAGGAGTGAACACTGAAGCTTTCTTT,CASSWLGVNTEAFF
TRBJ1-5,.,TRBD1,TRBV18,TGTGCCAGCTCACCGACAGGGGAGGGGCAGCCCCAGCATTTT,CASSPTGEGQPQHF
TRBJ2-5,.,TRBD1,TRBV5-8,TGTGCCAGCAGCGACGGACAGGGAGGTCAAGAGACCCAGTACTTC,CASSDGQGGQETQYF
TRBJ2-5,once,.,TRBV5-4,TGTGCCAGCAGCCTTCTAACGACAGCTTCTCAAGAGACCCAGTACTTC,CASSLLTTASQETQYF
TRBJ1-5,.,.,TRBV27,TGTGCCAGCGGACCTTACAATCAGCCCCAGCATTTT,CASGPYNQPQHF
TRBJ1-4,.,.,TRBV27,TGTGCCAGCAGTTTACGGGCCCGGAGGGAAAAACTGTTTTTT,CASSLRARREKLFF
TRBJ1-1,.,.,TRBV29-1,TGCAGCGTATTCAGGGTTGCCACTGAAGCTTTCTTT,CSVFRVATEAFF
TRBJ2-1,.,TRBD1,TRBV7-2,TGTGCCAGCAGCACCGGGTCGACAGGGGGTTGGGATGAGCAGTTCTTC,CASSTGSTGGWDEQFF
TRBJ2-1,.,.,TRBV9,TGTGCCAGCAGCGTATCCGGGGGTGTGGGTGGTGAGCAGTTCTTC,CASSVSGGVGGEQFF
TRBJ2-7,.,TRBD1,TRBV18,TGTGCCAGCTCACCACGGCCGGGACAGCCCGGGACCTACGAGCAGTACTTC,CASSPRPGQPGTYEQYF
TRBJ1-5,.,.,TRBV15,TGTGCCACCAGTTCTTATAGCAATCAGCCCCAGCATTTT,CATSSYSNQPQHF
TRBJ2-3,few,TRBD2,TRBV7-9,TGTGCCAGCAGCTTAGACGGGAGGGGCACAGATACGCAGTATTTT,CASSLDGRGTDTQYF
TRBJ2-3,.,.,TRBV5-8,TGTGCCAGCAGCTTGGGCCCCGGGGCAGATACGCAGTATTTT,CASSLGPGADTQYF
TRBJ1-3,.,.,TRBV30,TGTGCCTGGAGGAGGGATAGTACTGGAAACACCATATATTTT,CAWRRDSTGNTIYF
TRBJ1-3,.,.,TRBV27,TGTGCCAGCAGTACCTCTGGCCGCTCTGGAAACACCATATATTTT,CASSTSGRSGNTIYF
TRBJ2-7,.,TRBD2,TRBV29-1,TGCAGCGTTTCCGGACTAGCGGGAGAAAACTACGAGCAGTACTTC,CSVSGLAGENYEQYF
TRBJ1-4,once,.,TRBV10-3,TGTGCCATCAGTGAGTCCGGTAGGGGCCCTAATGAAAAACTGTTTTTT,CAISESGRGPNEKLFF
TRBJ2-1,.,.,TRBV29-1,TGCAGCGTTGAGTTGCGGACTAACTCCTACAATGAGCAGTTCTTC,CSVELRTNSYNEQFF
TRBJ2-7,once,.,TRBV5-4,TGTGCCAGCAGCACCCGGGACGGCACCTACGAGCAGTACTTC,CASSTRDGTYEQYF
TRBJ2-7,.,.,TRBV5-1,TGCGCCAGCAGCTTGGGACAGCCATCCCTGGAGCAGTACTTC,CASSLGQPSLEQYF
TRBJ1-2,.,.,TRBV6-1,TGTGCCAGCAATCTAAGGGGCTATGGCTACACCTTC,CASNLRGYGYTF
TRBJ1-1,few,.,TRBV7-3,TGTGCCAGCAGCTTAATAAGGGACTCTGAAGCTTTCTTT,CASSLIRDSEAFF
TRBJ1-2,few,.,TRBV11-2,TGTGCCAGCAGCTTAATTCGGGGGTCGGATGGCTACACCTTC,CASSLIRGSDGYTF
TRBJ1-2,.,.,TRBV7-2,TGTGCCAGCAGCTTACCAGGTTCTCGCTACACCTTC,CASSLPGSRYTF
TRBJ1-1,few,.,TRBV11-2,TGTGCCAGCAGTCGGACGGTGAACACTGAAGCTTTCTTT,CASSRTVNTEAFF
TRBJ2-7,.,.,TRBV5-1,TGCGCCAGCAGCCGAGGATCCTACGAGCAGTACTTC,CASSRGSYEQYF
TRBJ2-1,.,TRBD2,TRBV19,TGTGCCAGTAGTTGGAGGGGAGGGACCGGCAATGAGCAGTTCTTC,CASSWRGGTGNEQFF
TRBJ2-1,.,.,TRBV15,TGTGCCACCAGCAGAGGGGCCGTGATATACTCCTACAATGAGCAGTTCTTC,CATSRGAVIYSYNEQFF
TRBJ2-3,.,.,TRBV7-2,TGTGCCAGCAGCCTCCGCGGGGATCCTATCACAGATACGCAGTATTTT,CASSLRGDPITDTQYF
TRBJ2-7,.,TRBD1,TRBV18,TGTGCCAGCTCACCACTGGTGAGTGCGGACAGGGTCTACGAGCAGTACTTC,CASSPLVSADRVYEQYF
TRBJ2-1,.,.,TRBV21-1,TGTGCCAGCAGCAAAGAACGGTCTAGCACGGGTTCTACGGGTGAGCAGTTCTTC,CASSKERSSTGSTGEQFF
TRBJ2-5,.,.,TRBV10-3,TGTGCCATCAGTGCCTTGGGGACATCCGACGGGGAGACCCAGTACTTC,CAISALGTSDGETQYF
TRBJ2-2,.,TRBD1,TRBV25-1,TGTGCCAGCAGACCGACAGGGTACACCGGGGAGCTGTTTTTT,CASRPTGYTGELFF
TRBJ1-1,.,.,TRBV18,TGTGCCAGCTCACCGCAAGCGACAGTTGGTGACACTGAAGCTTTCTTT,CASSPQATVGDTEAFF
TRBJ2-1,.,.,TRBV4-1,TGCGCCAGCAGCCCAGGATTCGGGCGCAGCCGAGGGAATGAGCAGTTCTTC,CASSPGFGRSRGNEQFF
TRBJ2-7,.,.,TRBV7-9,TGTGCCAGCAGCTTAGCGGGGGATGGGGAGCAGTACTTC,CASSLAGDGEQYF
TRBJ1-5,.,TRBD1,TRBV28,TGTGCCAGCAGTTTCTGGACAGGGCCTAGTCAGCCCCAGCATTTT,CASSFWTGPSQPQHF